The clone carrying this TCR beta chain was observed a few times. Its target is not known. This specimen comes from a study of identical twins. Study-wide results and caveats: Zero-insertion analyses might be partly confounded by invariant T cells like MAIT and iNKT.

A universal primer site was created by template switching, with the cDNA bearing unique molecular identifiers. From the 5' RACE reads, TCRdb called clonotypes with MiXCR, one entry per CDR3 protein. The table includes more than 600,000 distinct CDR3 sequences, roughly 18% detected once. V dropped 4 bases and J dropped 5 bases, with 10 bases sitting between them. CDR3 length equals 13 residues. Germline CDR1 and CDR2: SEHNR and FQNEAQ (reference sequence). These data also formed part of another study, on T cells expressing NK-cell markers. This second study says: The contribution of dominant NKG2C+ clonotypes to CD8+ T cells in about six donors was 1.0-7.0%. These clonotypes also led the CD3+CD56-NKG2C+ fraction in a handful of donors.

V usage is TRBV7-9 and J usage is TRBJ2-3; D remains unclear. The TCR was taken from a woman between 18 and 30 years old in good health. Sequencing used PBMCs. CDR3 sequence (DNA): TGTGCCAGCAGCTCCTGGGCAGAAGATACGCAGTATTTT. This translates into CASSSWAEDTQYF.